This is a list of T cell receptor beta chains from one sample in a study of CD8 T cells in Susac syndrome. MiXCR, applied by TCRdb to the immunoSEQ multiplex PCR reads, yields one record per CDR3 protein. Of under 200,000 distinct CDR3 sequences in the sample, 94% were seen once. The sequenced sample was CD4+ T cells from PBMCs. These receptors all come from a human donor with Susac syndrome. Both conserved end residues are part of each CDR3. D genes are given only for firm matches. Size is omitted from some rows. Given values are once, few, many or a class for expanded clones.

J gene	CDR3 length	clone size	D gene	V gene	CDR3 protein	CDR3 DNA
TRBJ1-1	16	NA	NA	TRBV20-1	CSARDSKGMMNTEAFF	TGCAGTGCTAGAGATTCCAAGGGGATGATGAACACTGAAGCTTTCTTT
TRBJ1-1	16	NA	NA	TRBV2	CASSEEGPGANTEAFF	TGTGCCAGCAGTGAAGAGGGGCCAGGGGCCAACACTGAAGCTTTCTTT
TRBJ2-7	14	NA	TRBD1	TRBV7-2	CASSRPGQYYEQYF	TGTGCCAGCAGCCGACCGGGACAGTACTACGAGCAGTACTTC
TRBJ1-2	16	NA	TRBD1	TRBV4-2	CASSQDPGQGARGYTF	TGTGCCAGCAGCCAAGACCCGGGACAGGGGGCGCGCGGCTACACCTTC
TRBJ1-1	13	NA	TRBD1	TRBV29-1	CSVANRGSTEAFF	TGCAGCGTTGCGAACAGGGGTAGCACTGAAGCTTTCTTT
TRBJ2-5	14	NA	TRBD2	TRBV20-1	CSARAGGPRETQYF	TGCAGTGCTAGAGCGGGGGGGCCGAGAGAGACCCAGTACTTC
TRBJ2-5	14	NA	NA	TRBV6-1	CASSDGPSQETQYF	TGTGCCAGCAGTGATGGGCCTAGCCAAGAGACCCAGTACTTC
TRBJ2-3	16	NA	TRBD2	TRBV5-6	CASTPLGTSGTDTQYF	TGTGCCAGCACCCCGCTTGGGACTAGCGGCACAGATACGCAGTATTTT
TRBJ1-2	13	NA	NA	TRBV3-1	CASSHGQNYGYTF	TGTGCCAGCAGCCACGGACAGAACTATGGCTACACCTTC
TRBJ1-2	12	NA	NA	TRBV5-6	CASTSGFYGYTF	TGTGCCAGCACCTCAGGGTTCTATGGCTACACCTTC
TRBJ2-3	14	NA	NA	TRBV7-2	CASNLGVGTDTQYF	TGTGCCAGCAACTTAGGGGTGGGCACAGATACGCAGTATTTT
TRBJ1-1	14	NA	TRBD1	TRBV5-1	CASSPSDRGVKAFF	TGCGCCAGCAGTCCGTCTGACAGGGGGGTTAAAGCTTTCTTT
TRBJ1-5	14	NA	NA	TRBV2	CASSAAGGSQPQHF	TGTGCCAGCAGTGCAGCTGGGGGCAGCCAGCCCCAGCATTTT
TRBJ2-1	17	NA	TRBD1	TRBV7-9	CASSSPLGQGTYNEQFF	TGTGCCAGCAGCTCCCCCTTGGGACAGGGTACCTACAATGAGCAGTTCTTC
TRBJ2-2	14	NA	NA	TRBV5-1	CASSLDGFVGELFF	TGCGCCAGCAGCTTGGACGGATTTGTGGGGGAGCTGTTTTTT
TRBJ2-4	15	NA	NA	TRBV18	CASSPATVAKNIQYF	TGTGCCAGCTCACCAGCGACAGTAGCCAAAAACATTCAGTACTTC
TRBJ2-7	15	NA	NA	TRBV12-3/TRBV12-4	CASRANTAGLGEQYF	TGTGCCAGCCGGGCGAATACGGCCGGGTTGGGTGAGCAGTACTTC
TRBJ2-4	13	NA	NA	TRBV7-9	CASSSAGENIQYF	TGTGCCAGCAGCTCGGCAGGGGAAAACATTCAGTACTTC
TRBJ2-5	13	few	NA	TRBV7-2	CASSLRLGETQYF	TGTGCCAGCAGCTTGCGACTGGGGGAGACCCAGTACTTC
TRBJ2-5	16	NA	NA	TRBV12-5	CASGLVGRRIQETQYF	TGTGCTAGTGGTTTGGTAGGCAGACGTATCCAAGAGACCCAGTACTTC
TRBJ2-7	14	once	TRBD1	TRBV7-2	CASSLGTVSYEQYF	TGTGCCAGCAGCTTGGGGACAGTCTCCTACGAGCAGTACTTC
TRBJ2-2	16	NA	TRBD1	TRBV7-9	CATQDRATPLSGELFF	TGTGCCACCCAGGACAGGGCTACCCCATTGTCCGGGGAGCTGTTTTTT
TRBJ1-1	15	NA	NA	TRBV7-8	CASSTRVDMNTEAFF	TGTGCCAGCAGCACCCGGGTTGATATGAACACTGAAGCTTTCTTT
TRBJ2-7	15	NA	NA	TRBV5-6	CASSLGLYLDYEQYF	TGTGCCAGCAGCTTGGGATTGTACCTGGACTACGAGCAGTACTTC
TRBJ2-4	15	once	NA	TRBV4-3	CASSQVREGKNIQYF	TGCGCCAGCAGCCAAGTCCGGGAAGGCAAAAACATTCAGTACTTC
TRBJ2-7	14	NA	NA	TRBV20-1	CSAEDSASSYEQYF	TGCAGTGCTGAGGACAGCGCGAGCTCCTACGAGCAGTACTTC
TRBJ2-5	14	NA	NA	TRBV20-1	CSAPPPLSQETQYF	TGCAGTGCCCCGCCACCCCTCTCCCAAGAGACCCAGTACTTC
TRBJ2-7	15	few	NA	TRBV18	CASSSAQTVIYEQYF	TGTGCCAGCTCAAGCGCCCAGACAGTCATCTACGAGCAGTACTTC
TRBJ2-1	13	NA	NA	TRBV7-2	CASSPQSYNEQFF	TGTGCCAGCAGCCCCCAGAGTTACAATGAGCAGTTCTTC
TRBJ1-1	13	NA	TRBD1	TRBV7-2	CASSSTGGKEAFF	TGTGCCAGCAGCTCAACAGGGGGTAAAGAAGCTTTCTTT
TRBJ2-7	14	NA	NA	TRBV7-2	CASSLVGTGYEQYF	TGTGCCAGCAGCTTAGTGGGTACTGGTTACGAGCAGTACTTC
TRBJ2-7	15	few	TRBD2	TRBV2	CASSLTSGGSYEQYF	TGTGCCAGCAGCTTGACTAGCGGGGGGTCCTACGAGCAGTACTTC
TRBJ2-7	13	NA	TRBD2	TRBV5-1	CASCLAGGDEQYF	TGCGCCAGCTGCCTAGCGGGGGGGGACGAGCAGTACTTC
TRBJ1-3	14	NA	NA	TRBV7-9	CASSFASSGNTIYF	TGTGCCAGCAGCTTCGCCAGCTCTGGAAACACCATATATTTT
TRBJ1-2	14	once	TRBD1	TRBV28	CASSPGQDESGYTF	TGTGCCAGCAGTCCCGGACAGGACGAGAGTGGCTACACCTTC
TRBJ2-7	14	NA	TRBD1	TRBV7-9	CASSSQGSSYEQYF	TGTGCCAGCAGTTCACAGGGGTCGTCCTACGAGCAGTACTTC
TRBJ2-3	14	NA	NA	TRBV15	CATSRDRSRDTQYF	TGTGCCACCAGCAGAGATCGATCTCGGGATACGCAGTATTTT
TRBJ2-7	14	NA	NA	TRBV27	CASSSRRASYEQYF	TGTGCCAGCAGTTCCCGTCGGGCCTCCTACGAGCAGTACTTC
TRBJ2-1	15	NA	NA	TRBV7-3	CASSQGQGTSNEQFF	TGTGCCAGCAGCCAAGGGCAGGGGACGTCAAATGAGCAGTTCTTC
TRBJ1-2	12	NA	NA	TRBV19	CASGSPNYGYTF	TGTGCTTCCGGGAGCCCTAACTATGGCTACACCTTC
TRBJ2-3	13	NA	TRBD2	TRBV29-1	CSVAGLVTDTQYF	TGCAGCGTTGCGGGACTAGTAACAGATACGCAGTATTTT
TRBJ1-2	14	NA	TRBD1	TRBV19	CASNLRTGAGGYTF	TGTGCCAGTAACCTCCGGACAGGGGCAGGGGGCTACACCTTC
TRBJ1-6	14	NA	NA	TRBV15	CATSRENSNSPLHF	TGTGCCACCAGCAGAGAAAACAGTAATTCACCCCTCCACTTT
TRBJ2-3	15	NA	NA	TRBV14	CASSRGDRYTDTQYF	TGTGCCAGCAGCCGTGGGGACCGATACACAGATACGCAGTATTTT
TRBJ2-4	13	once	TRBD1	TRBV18	CASSPDRENIQYF	TGTGCCAGCTCACCAGACAGGGAGAACATTCAGTACTTC
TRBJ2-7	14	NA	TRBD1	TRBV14	CASSHPGQGREQYF	TGTGCCAGCAGCCACCCGGGACAGGGGAGGGAGCAGTACTTC
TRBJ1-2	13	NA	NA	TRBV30	CAWSETDYYGYTF	TGTGCCTGGAGTGAAACAGATTACTATGGCTACACCTTC
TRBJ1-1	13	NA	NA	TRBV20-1	CSAVQGVRTEAFF	TGCAGTGCTGTACAGGGTGTCCGGACTGAAGCTTTCTTT
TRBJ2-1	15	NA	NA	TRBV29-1	CSVEFGDDSYNEQFF	TGCAGCGTTGAATTCGGGGACGACTCCTACAATGAGCAGTTCTTC
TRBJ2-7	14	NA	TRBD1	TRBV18	CASSTTGTDYEQYF	TGTGCCAGCTCAACAACCGGGACAGACTACGAGCAGTACTTC
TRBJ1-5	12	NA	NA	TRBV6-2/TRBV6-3	CASSRGGQPQHF	TGTGCCAGCAGTCGGGGGGGTCAGCCCCAGCATTTT
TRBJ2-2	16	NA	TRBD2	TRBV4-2	CASSQTGTSVPGELFF	TGTGCCAGCAGCCAGACCGGGACTAGCGTCCCCGGGGAGCTGTTTTTT
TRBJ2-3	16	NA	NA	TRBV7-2	CASSSWTLEGTDTQYF	TGTGCCAGCAGCTCCTGGACCCTAGAAGGTACAGATACGCAGTATTTT
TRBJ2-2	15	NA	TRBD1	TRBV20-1	CSAGQAGHTTGELFF	TGCAGTGCGGGACAGGCAGGTCATACCACCGGGGAGCTGTTTTTT